This T cell receptor (beta chain) was found in a study of shared clonotypes between healthy human individuals. Study-level findings and limits: Represented diversity, genetic and exposure-history alike, was limited by few donors. Researchers sampled blood only, noting tissue repertoires likely differ.

V lost 2 bases and J 6 bases, leaving 11 bases between the germline ends. The germline CDR1 and CDR2 sequences are SGHAT and FQNNGV. There are 14 residues in the CDR3. A note on this clone: No antigen is known for it.

Repertoires were generated with immunoSEQ multiplex PCR, while TCRdb's copy carries only in-frame clones and drops some. The sample consists of 550,000 to 650,000 clones, approximately 96% of them appearing once. Naive CD8 cells, CD45RO-negative and positively selected for CCR7, excluded terminally differentiated effector memory CD45RA+ cells. The rearrangement joins TRBV11-2 to TRBJ2-1; D may be TRBD2 (6 bases). The sequence was obtained from a woman aged 30 to 39 in good health. The sample was naive CD8+ T cells sorted from blood. CDR3 loop: CASSLFTGANEQFF. CDR3 in DNA: TGTGCCAGCAGCTTATTTACGGGAGCCAATGAGCAGTTCTTC. The full variable domain, in which reference TRBV11-2 and TRBJ2-1 provide the parts outside the CDR3, is EAGVAQSPRYKIIEKRQSVAFWCNPISGHATLYWYQQILGQGPKLLIQFQNNGVVDDSQLPKDRFSAERLKGVDSTLKIQPAKLEDSAVYLCASSLFTGANEQFFGPGTRLTVL.